These 4 T cell receptor beta chains share one sample of origin, sequenced in a study of preoperative IRX-2 immunotherapy in early breast cancer (dated by TCRdb to between 2017 and 2020). In the paper's terms, the treatment or condition label means: preoperative locoregional IRX-2 cytokine immunotherapy. The method was the immunoSEQ multiplex PCR assay. This is the immuneACCESS table as TCRdb keeps it, with only in-frame sequences that have V and J called. A part of the clones is gone; compared with another copy, unresolved V genes explain less than half, and the rest is unexplained. For this sample there are about 45,000 clones; approximately 80% appear just once. The top ten constitute about 1% of the sample. The source was tumor tissue, collected after IRX-2 immunotherapy. The receptor source for this set is a human donor with breast cancer.

Details on this clone: Sequence at one end of the junction differs from germline and may be a read error. The chain uses TRBV6-8 and TRBJ1-1; D not certain. The CDR3 is 12 amino acids. Germline CDR1 reads MNHGY; CDR2 reads SAAAGT. The CDR3 loop reads CAISGSLERAFF. DNA of the CDR3: TGTGCCATCAGTGGATCGTTGGAGAGAGCTTTCTTT.

The chain recombines TRBV6-8 with TRBJ1-5; perhaps TRBD1 as D (5 bases). CDR3 length: 13 residues. Germline V gives CDR1 MNHGY, CDR2 SAAAGT. The germline V and J ends were trimmed by 2 bases and 10 bases, with 12 bases remaining between them. CDR3 sequence reads: CASSYGMGRPQHF. CDR3 DNA sequence: TGTGCCAGCAGTTACGGAATGGGGCGACCCCAGCATTTT.

This chain links TRBV19 with TRBJ1-4; D possibly corresponds to TRBD1 (5 bases). CDR3 size: 15 residues. V was clipped by 1 base and J by 4 bases, with 10 bases between them. Germline CDR1 is LNHDA and CDR2 is SQIVND (reference sequence). The CDR3: CASSIGGTVNEKLFF. The CDR3 DNA reads TGTGCCAGTAGTATAGGGGGGACCGTTAATGAAAAACTGTTTTTT.

The rearrangement uses TRBV11-3 and TRBJ1-6; 11 bases fit TRBD1. Germline loops: CDR1 SGHNT, CDR2 YENEEA. V was pared by 5 bases and J by 9 bases, with 6 bases of the junction left unmatched. This CDR3 has 15 amino acids. DNA for the CDR3: TGTGCCAGCAGCGCAAGGACAGGGGGCCGTTCACCCCTCCACTTT. This codes for CASSARTGGRSPLHF. The whole variable domain, remainder taken from reference TRBV11-3 and TRBJ1-6, is EAGVVQSPRYKIIEKKQPVAFWCNPISGHNTLYWYLQNLGQGPELLIRYENEEAVDDSQLPKDRFSAERLKGVDSTLKIQPAELGDSAVYLCASSARTGGRSPLHFGNGTRLTVT.